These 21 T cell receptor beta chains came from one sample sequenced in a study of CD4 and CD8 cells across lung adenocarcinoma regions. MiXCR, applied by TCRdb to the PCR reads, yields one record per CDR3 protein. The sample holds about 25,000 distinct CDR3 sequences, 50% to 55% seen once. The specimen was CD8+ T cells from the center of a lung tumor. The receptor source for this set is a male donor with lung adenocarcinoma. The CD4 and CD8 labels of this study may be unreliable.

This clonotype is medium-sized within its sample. CDR3 DNA: TGTGCCAGCAGCACAGGGGGGGATACCGGGGAGCTGTTTTTT. Its protein is CASSTGGDTGELFF. This chain uses TRBV6-5 with TRBJ2-2, with TRBD1 as a possible D gene (8 bases). The CDR3 has 14 residues. Trimming removed 6 bases from V and 5 bases from J, with 13 bases in between. CDR1 is MNHEY and CDR2 is SVGAGI in the germline V gene.

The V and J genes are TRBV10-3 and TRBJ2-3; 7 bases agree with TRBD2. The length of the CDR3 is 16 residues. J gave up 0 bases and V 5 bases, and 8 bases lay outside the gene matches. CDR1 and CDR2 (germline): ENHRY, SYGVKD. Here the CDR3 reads CAISPRAGRSTDTQYF. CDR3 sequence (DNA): TGTGCCATCAGTCCACGAGCGGGGCGGAGCACAGATACGCAGTATTTT.

The CDR3 region has the DNA TGCAGTTTGGGGGGCCCGAACGAGCAGTACTTC. This codes for CSLGGPNEQYF. The rearrangement links TRBV20-1 to TRBJ2-1, with D perhaps TRBD1 or TRBD2 (6 bases each). With the DNA end fitting TRBJ2-7 better, the J assignment may be wrong. Germline assignment: CDR1 DFQATT and CDR2 SNEGSKA (reference sequence). This CDR3 is 11 amino acids long.

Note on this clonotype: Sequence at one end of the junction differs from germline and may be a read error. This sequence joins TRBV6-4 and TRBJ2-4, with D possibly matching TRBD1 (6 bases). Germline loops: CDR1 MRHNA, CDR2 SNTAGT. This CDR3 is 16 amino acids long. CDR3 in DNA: TGTGCCAGCAGCGACTCGGGGACATGGGCTAAGGACATGCAGTATTTC. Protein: CASSDSGTWAKDMQYF.

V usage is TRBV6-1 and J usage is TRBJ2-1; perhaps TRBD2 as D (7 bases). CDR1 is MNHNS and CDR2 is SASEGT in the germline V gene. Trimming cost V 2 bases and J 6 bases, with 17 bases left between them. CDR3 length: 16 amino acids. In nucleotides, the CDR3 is TGTGCCAGCAGTGAACTGCGGACTAGGGGGACCAATGAGCAGTTCTTC. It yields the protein CASSELRTRGTNEQFF.

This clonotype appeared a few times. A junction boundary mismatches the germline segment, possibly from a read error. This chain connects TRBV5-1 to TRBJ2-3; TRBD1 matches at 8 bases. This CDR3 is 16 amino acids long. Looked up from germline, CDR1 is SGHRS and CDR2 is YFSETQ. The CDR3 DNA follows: TGCGCCAGCAGCCTCATGGGGCAGGGGGCCAAAGATACTCAGTATTTC. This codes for CASSLMGQGAKDTQYF.

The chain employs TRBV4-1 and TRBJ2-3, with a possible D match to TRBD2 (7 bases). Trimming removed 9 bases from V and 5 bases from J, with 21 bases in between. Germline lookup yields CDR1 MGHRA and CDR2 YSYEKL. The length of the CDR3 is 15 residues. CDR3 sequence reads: CARGHGGPGRDTQYF. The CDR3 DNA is TGCGCCAGGGGCCACGGGGGGCCTGGTCGAGATACGCAGTATTTT.

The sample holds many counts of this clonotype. The CDR3 nucleotides are TGTGCCAGCAGTTTTTCCGCTAGGGGTAGCACTGAAGCTTTCTTT. Translating it yields CASSFSARGSTEAFF. The chain couples TRBV27 to TRBJ1-1; D possibly corresponds to TRBD1 (5 bases). The germline gives CDR1 MNHEY, CDR2 SMNVEV (reference sequence). V lost 3 bases to trimming and J lost 4 bases, with 15 bases between them. The CDR3 has 15 residues.

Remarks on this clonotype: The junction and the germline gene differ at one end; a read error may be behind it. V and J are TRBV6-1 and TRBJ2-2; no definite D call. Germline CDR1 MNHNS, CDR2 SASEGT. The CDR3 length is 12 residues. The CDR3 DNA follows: TGTGCCAGCAGGACAAGCACAGAGGCGCTGTATTTT. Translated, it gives CASRTSTEALYF.

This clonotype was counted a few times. CDR3 sequence: CAGRGGRDQDTQYF. In nucleotides, the CDR3 is TGTGCGGGCAGAGGGGGCCGAGACCAAGATACGCAGTACTTC. V is TRBV6-1 and J is TRBJ2-3; 7 nucleotides line up with TRBD1. The DNA end favors TRBJ2-7, so the J call may be wrong. This CDR3 region has 14 residues. Germline CDR1 is MNHNS and CDR2 is SASEGT.

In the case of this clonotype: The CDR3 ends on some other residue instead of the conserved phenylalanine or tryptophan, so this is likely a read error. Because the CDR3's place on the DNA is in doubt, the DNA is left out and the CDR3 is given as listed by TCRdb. The CDR3 here is CASGGGPGARLGRKTRHL. V and J are TRBV6-1 and TRBJ2-1; the tabulated D call, TRBD1, remains unverified against the DNA. The germline V gene encodes CDR1 MNHNS and CDR2 SASEGT. The CDR3 is 18 amino acids long, termini counted.

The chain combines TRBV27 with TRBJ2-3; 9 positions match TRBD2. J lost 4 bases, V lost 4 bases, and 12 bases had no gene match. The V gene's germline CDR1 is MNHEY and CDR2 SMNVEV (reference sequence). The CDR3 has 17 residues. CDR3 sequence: CASSSHLSGSGADTQYF. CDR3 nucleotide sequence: TGTGCCAGCAGTTCCCACCTTAGCGGGAGTGGGGCAGATACGCAGTATTTT.

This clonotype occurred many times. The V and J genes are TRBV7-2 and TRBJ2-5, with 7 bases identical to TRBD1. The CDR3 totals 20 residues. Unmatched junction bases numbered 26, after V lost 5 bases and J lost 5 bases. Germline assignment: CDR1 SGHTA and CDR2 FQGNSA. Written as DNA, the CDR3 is TGTGCCAGCAGCCTGTTAGTGGGGGCTGGGACAGTCACCCGTACGGAGACCCAGTACTTC. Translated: CASSLLVGAGTVTRTETQYF.

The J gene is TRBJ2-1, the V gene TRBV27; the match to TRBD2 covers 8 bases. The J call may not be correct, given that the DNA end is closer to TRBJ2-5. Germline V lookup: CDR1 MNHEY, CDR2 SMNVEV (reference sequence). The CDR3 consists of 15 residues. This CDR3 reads CASSFGTRGGGTQYF. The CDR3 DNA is TGTGCCAGCAGTTTTGGGACTAGAGGAGGTGGGACCCAGTACTTC.

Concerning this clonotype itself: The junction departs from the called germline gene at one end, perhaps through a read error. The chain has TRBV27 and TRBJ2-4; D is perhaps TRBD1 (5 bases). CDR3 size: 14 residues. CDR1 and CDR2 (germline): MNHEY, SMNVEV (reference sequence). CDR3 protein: CASRPLWGTDTQYF. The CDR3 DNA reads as TGTGCCAGCAGGCCGCTGTGGGGCACAGATACGCAGTATTTC.

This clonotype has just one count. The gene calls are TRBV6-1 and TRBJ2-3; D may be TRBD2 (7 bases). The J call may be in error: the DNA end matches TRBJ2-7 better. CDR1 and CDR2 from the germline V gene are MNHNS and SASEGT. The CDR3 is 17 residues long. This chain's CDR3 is CASSEGWGGGDLDTQYF. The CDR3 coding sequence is TGTGCCAGCAGTGAGGGTTGGGGGGGCGGGGACCTAGATACGCAGTACTTC.

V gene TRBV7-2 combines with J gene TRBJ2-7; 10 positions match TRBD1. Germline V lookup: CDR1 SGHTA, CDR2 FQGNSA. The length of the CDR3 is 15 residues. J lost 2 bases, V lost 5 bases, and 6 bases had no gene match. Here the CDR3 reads CASSQRTGGTYEQYF. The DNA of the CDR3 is TGTGCCAGCAGCCAACGGACAGGGGGTACCTACGAGCAGTACTTC.

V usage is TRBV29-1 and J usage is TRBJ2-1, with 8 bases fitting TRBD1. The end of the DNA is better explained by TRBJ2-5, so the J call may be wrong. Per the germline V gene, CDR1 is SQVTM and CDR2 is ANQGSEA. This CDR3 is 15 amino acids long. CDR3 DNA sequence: TGCAGCGTTGAGACCGACAGGGGTCGTTCAGAGACCCAGTACTTC. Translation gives CSVETDRGRSETQYF.

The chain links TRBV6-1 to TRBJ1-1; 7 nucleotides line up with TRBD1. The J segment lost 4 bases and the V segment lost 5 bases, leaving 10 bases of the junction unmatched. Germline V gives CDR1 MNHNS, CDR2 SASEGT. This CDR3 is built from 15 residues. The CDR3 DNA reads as TGTGCCAGCAGTCCCGGGACAGCTCAGGGCACTGAAGCTTTCTTT. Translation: CASSPGTAQGTEAFF.

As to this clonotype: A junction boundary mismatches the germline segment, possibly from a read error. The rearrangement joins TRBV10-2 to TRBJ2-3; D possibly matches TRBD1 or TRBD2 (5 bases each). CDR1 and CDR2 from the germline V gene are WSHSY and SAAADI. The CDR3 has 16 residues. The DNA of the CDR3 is TGCGCCAGCAGTGACCACGGACTGTGGGGCGGAGATATTCAGTACTTT. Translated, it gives CASSDHGLWGGDIQYF.

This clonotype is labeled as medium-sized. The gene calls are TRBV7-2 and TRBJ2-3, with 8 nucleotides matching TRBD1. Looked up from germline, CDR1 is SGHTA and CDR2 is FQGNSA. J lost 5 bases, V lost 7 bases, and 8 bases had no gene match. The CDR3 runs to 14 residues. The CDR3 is CASTATGVRDTQYF. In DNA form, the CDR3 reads TGTGCCAGCACCGCGACAGGGGTGAGAGATACGCAGTATTTT.